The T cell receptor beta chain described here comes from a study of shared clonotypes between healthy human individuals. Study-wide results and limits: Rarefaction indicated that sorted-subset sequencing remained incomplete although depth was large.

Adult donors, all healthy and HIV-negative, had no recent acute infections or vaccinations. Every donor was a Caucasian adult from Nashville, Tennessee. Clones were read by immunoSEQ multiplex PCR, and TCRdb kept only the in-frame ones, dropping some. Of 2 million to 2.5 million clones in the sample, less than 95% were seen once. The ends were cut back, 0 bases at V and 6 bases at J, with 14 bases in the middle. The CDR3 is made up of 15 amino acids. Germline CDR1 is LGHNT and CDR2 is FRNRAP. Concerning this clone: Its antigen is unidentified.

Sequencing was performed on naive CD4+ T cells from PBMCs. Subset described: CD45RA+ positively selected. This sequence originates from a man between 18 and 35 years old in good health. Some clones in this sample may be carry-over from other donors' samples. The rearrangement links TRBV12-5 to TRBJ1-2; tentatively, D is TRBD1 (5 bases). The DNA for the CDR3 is TGTGCTAGTGGTTTGGTCCGAGGGGTGAGAAATGGCTACACCTTC. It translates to CASGLVRGVRNGYTF.